The present TCR beta chain was sequenced within a study of T cell clonality in common variable immunodeficiency. Heparinized whole blood, about 4.5 to 8.5 ml, came from each donor. Assay used: immunoSEQ multiplex PCR; TCRdb lists only in-frame clones, some missing. The sample is made up of about 31,000 clones, none counted only once. Study results and limitations: Authors noted CVID clonality's cause needs subpopulation repertoire sequencing. In common variable immunodeficiency, TCR beta chains reportedly carried fewer deletions and N-nucleotide insertions. TCRbeta clonality was increased in CVID versus healthy controls.

Germline lookup yields CDR1 MRHNA and CDR2 SNTAGT. Trimming pared 5 bases from V and 0 bases from J, leaving 5 bases between. The CDR3 length is 13 residues. The sample holds a few counts of this clone. No antigen is known for it. The DNA ends 3 residues before the CDR3 does, and the rest of the CDR3 is filled in from the germline J gene. This chain joins TRBV6-4 and TRBJ1-3; no clear D gene. The clonotype comes from a human donor with common variable immunodeficiency. Sample: peripheral blood mononuclear cells. The CDR3 loop is CASSLDSGNTIYF. CDR3 bases read: TGTGCCAGCAGTTTAGACTCTGGAAACACC.